This T cell receptor beta chain derives from a study of T cells in Graves' hyperthyroidism and ophthalmopathy. A roughly 10 ml volume of fresh peripheral blood provided the PBMCs. The source material, RNA transcripts, was used to amplify TCR beta CDR3 regions. HTBI primers were employed in a first-round RT-PCR of the TCR CDR3. TCRdb redid the calling of the multiplex PCR reads with MiXCR, one entry per CDR3 protein. The profile shows some 600,000 distinct CDR3 sequences, approximately 15% of them singletons. In its sample, this clonotype was seen a few times. V lost 5 bases, J lost 6 bases, and 11 bases lay in between. Germline V gene lookup returns CDR1 SGHTA and CDR2 FQGNSA. This CDR3 contains 13 residues.

Sequences were obtained from blood. V gene TRBV7-2 combines with J gene TRBJ1-5; no clear D gene. The origin of this receptor is a woman under 40 with Graves' hyperthyroidism that later progressed to Graves' ophthalmopathy. CDR3 coding DNA: TGTGCCAGCAGCGCCCAGCTCGGTCAGCCCCAGCATTTT. Protein sequence: CASSAQLGQPQHF.